This TCR beta chain was observed in a study of regulatory T cells in long-lasting Graves disease. Regarding time point: newly diagnosed GD, antithyroid drugs for less than 3 months. Preparation of the TCR library used RNA extracted from PBMCs. Germline V CDR1 and CDR2: ENHRY, SYGVKD. V was clipped by 3 bases and J by 6 bases, with 15 bases between them. CDR3 length: 15 residues. This clonotype was picked up many times. Its cognate antigen is unknown. HTBI primers from iRepertoire and Arm-PCR of CDR3 regions yielded the TCR beta libraries. One entry per CDR3 protein results from TCRdb running MiXCR on the multiplex PCR reads. Of over 350,000 distinct CDR3 sequences listed, 12% to 15% are singletons. The study, taken as a whole, reports: TRBV28, TRBJ1-2 and TRBJ2-5 emerged as the favored segments in persistent disease.

The same sample was also studied in work on T cells in Graves' hyperthyroidism and ophthalmopathy.

Source: peripheral blood mononuclear cells (PBMCs), taken at new diagnosis, from a patient treated with antithyroid drugs. The receptor comes from a woman aged 45-65 years with Graves disease. V is TRBV10-3 and J is TRBJ1-5; possibly TRBD1 for D (5 bases). CDR3 bases: TGTGCCATCAGTGAAGTAGGGGAAAGGGGTCAGCCCCAGCATTTT. This encodes CAISEVGERGQPQHF.